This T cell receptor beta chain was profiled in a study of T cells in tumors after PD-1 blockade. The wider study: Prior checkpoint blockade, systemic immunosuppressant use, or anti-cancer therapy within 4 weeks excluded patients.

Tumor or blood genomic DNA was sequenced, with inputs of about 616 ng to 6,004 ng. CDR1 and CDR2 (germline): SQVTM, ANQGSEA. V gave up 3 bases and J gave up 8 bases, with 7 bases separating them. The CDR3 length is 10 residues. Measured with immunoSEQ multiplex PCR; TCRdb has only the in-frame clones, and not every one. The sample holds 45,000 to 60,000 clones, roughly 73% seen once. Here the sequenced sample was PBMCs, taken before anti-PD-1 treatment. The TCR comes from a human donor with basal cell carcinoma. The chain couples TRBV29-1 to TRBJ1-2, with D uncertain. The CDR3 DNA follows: TGCAGCGTTGACTGGGGAGGCTACACCTTC. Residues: CSVDWGGYTF. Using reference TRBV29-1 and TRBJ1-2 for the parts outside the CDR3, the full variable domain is SAVISQKPSRDICQRGTSLTIQCQVDSQVTMMFWYRQQPGQSLTLIATANQGSEATYESGFVIDKFPISRPNLTFSTLTVSNMSPEDSSIYLCSVDWGGYTFGSGTRLTVV.